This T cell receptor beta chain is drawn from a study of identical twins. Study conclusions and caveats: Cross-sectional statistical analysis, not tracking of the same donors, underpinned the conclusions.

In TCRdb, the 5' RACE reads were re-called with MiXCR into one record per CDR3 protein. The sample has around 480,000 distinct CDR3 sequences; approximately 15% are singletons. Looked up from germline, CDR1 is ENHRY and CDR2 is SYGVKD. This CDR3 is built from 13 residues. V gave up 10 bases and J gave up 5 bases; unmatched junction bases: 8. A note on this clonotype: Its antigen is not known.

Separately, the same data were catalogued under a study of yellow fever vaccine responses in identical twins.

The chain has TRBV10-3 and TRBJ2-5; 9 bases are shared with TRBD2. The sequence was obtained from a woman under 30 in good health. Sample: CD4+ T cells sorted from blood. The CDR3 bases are TGTGCCACCTTAGCGGGAGTGGGGGAGACCCAGTACTTC. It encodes CATLAGVGETQYF.